This T cell receptor (beta chain) was sequenced in a study of OX40 agonist ivuxolimab in advanced cancers. This CDR3 spans 12 amino acids. V lost 5 bases and J 6 bases, leaving 14 bases between the germline ends. Germline loops: CDR1 SQVTM, CDR2 ANQGSEA. Profiling relied on immunoSEQ multiplex PCR, and the TCRdb table lists in-frame clones only, not all of them. The table has 55,000 to 65,000 clones, 80% to 90% seen once. Source: CD4+ or CD8+ T cells sorted from blood, taken in a trial of the OX40 agonist ivuxolimab. The rearrangement uses TRBV29-1 and TRBJ2-7; D is unclear. This sequence originates from an adult with an advanced solid tumor such as melanoma, head and neck, liver or kidney cancer. The CDR3 is CSVYDKPGEQYF. Here the CDR3 DNA reads TGCAGCGTTTACGACAAGCCTGGCGAGCAGTACTTC.